The 26 T cell receptor beta chains below were found in one sample sequenced in a study of CD8+CD57+ T cells in acquired aplastic anemia. Genomic DNA constituted the template upon which TCR beta VDJ and CDR3 profiling was performed. One entry per CDR3 protein, called by TCRdb with MiXCR from the reads. The sample has around 180,000 distinct CDR3 sequences, under 50% seen once. Patients sequenced had flow cytometry evidence of CD8+CD57+ cell expansion. The sequenced sample was sorted CD4+, CD8+, or CD8+CD57+ T cells (not recorded which) from PBMCs. All receptors derive from a human donor with aplastic anemia.

Only a few counts were recorded for this clonotype. The J gene is TRBJ2-2, the V gene TRBV27; 9 nucleotides agree with TRBD2. V lost 5 bases, J lost 7 bases, and 8 bases stayed unmatched. Germline V gives CDR1 MNHEY, CDR2 SMNVEV (reference sequence). The CDR3 extends over 15 amino acids. The CDR3 coding sequence is TGTGCCAGCAGTATCCTAGCGGGAAGGAGCGGGGAGCTGTTTTTT. Its protein product is CASSILAGRSGELFF.

The chain couples TRBV5-1 to TRBJ2-5; 9 bases match TRBD2. The trim removed 5 bases at V and 2 bases at J, leaving 7 bases unmatched. This CDR3 region has 15 residues. Per the germline V gene, CDR1 is SGHRS and CDR2 is YFSETQ. CDR3 residues: CASSPGTSTQETQYF. CDR3 nucleotide sequence: TGCGCCAGCAGTCCCGGGACTAGCACGCAAGAGACCCAGTACTTC.

This clonotype was recorded many times. The rearrangement links TRBV2 to TRBJ1-1; 8 bases map to TRBD1. The CDR3 runs 12 residues. Germline V gene lookup returns CDR1 SNHLY and CDR2 FYNNEI. The J segment lost 12 bases and the V segment lost 8 bases, leaving 11 bases of the junction unmatched. The CDR3: CASHSGTGRPFF. The CDR3 DNA is TGTGCCAGCCACTCCGGGACAGGTAGACCTTTCTTT.

The J gene is TRBJ1-5, the V gene TRBV12-3 or TRBV12-4, with no clear D. Trimming stripped 6 bases from V and 2 bases from J, with 8 bases between. This CDR3 is built from 13 residues. The CDR3 is CASRAEGNQPQHF. CDR3 DNA sequence: TGTGCCAGCAGGGCTGAGGGCAATCAGCCCCAGCATTTT.

Comments on this clonotype: A read error may produce the germline difference seen at one junction end. V gene TRBV29-1 combines with J gene TRBJ2-7; D gene unclear. The germline V gene has CDR1 SQVTM and CDR2 ANQGSEA. This CDR3 is 11 amino acids long. CDR3 sequence (DNA): TGCAGCGTTGATCTCGAAGTATTCACCAACTTC. Its translation: CSVDLEVFTNF.

This chain uses TRBV11-2 with TRBJ2-2; TRBD2 is a possible D gene (6 bases). The V gene's germline CDR1 is SGHAT and CDR2 FQNNGV. Trimming removed 5 bases from V and 0 bases from J, with 13 bases in between. This CDR3 has 16 residues. In DNA, the CDR3 is TGTGCCAGCAGCCGATTTAGCGGACCGAACACCGGGGAGCTGTTTTTT. Protein: CASSRFSGPNTGELFF.

This clonotype was seen many times. The chain joins TRBV5-1 to TRBJ2-7; 8 nucleotides match TRBD1. CDR1 and CDR2 (germline): SGHRS, YFSETQ. With V trimmed by 0 bases and J by 6 bases, 8 bases remained unmatched. The CDR3 sequence is 15 residues long. The CDR3 bases are TGCGCCAGCAGCTTGGTGAGGACAGGGCGGCGCGAGCAGTACTTC. It is translated as CASSLVRTGRREQYF. The whole variable domain, filled in from reference TRBV5-1 and TRBJ2-7, reads KAGVTQTPRYLIKTRGQQVTLSCSPISGHRSVSWYQQTPGQGLQFLFEYFSETQRNKGNFPGRFSGRQFSNSRSEMNVSTLELGDSALYLCASSLVRTGRREQYFGPGTRLTVT.

This chain joins TRBV3-1 and TRBJ1-2; D is undetermined. With 1 base removed from V and 4 bases from J, the gap between germline ends came to 7 bases. Germline CDR1 is LGHDT and CDR2 is YNNKEL (reference sequence). There are 13 residues in the CDR3. For the CDR3, the DNA is TGTGCCAGCAGCCAAGGGGGTGGCTATGGCTACACCTTC. This sequence encodes CASSQGGGYGYTF.

This clonotype was observed at least ten times. V is TRBV5-5 and J is TRBJ2-7; TRBD2 is a possible D gene (6 bases). This CDR3 contains 11 residues. Trimming shortened V by 0 bases and J by 9 bases, and 7 bases separated the two germline ends. Germline CDR1 is SGHKS and CDR2 is YYEKEE (reference sequence). This CDR3 is CASSLEAGQYF. The CDR3 DNA sequence: TGTGCCAGCAGCTTGGAAGCGGGGCAGTACTTC.

This rearrangement joins TRBV18 to TRBJ2-3, with TRBD1 matching over 8 bases. J gave up 1 base and V 7 bases, and 7 bases lay outside the gene matches. CDR1 is KGHSH, CDR2 LQKENI, per germline. The CDR3 runs to 15 residues. CDR3 nucleotide sequence: TGTGCCAGCTGCGGACAGGGCCGGTGCACAGATACGCAGTATTTT. As protein: CASCGQGRCTDTQYF.

V is TRBV2 and J is TRBJ1-2; D perhaps matches TRBD1 (6 bases). V gave up 7 bases and J gave up 8 bases, with 14 bases separating them. The CDR3 loop spans 12 amino acids. Germline CDR1 reads SNHLY; CDR2 reads FYNNEI. CDR3 sequence: CASTPDRLGYTF. Here the CDR3 DNA reads TGTGCCAGCACCCCGGACAGATTGGGCTACACCTTC.

The V gene is TRBV2, the J gene TRBJ2-7, with 12 bases aligning to TRBD1. Germline lookup yields CDR1 SNHLY and CDR2 FYNNEI. V gave up 8 bases and J gave up 5 bases; unmatched junction bases: 7. This CDR3 has 14 amino acids. The CDR3 sequence: CASREGQGADEQYF. CDR3 DNA sequence: TGTGCCAGCCGCGAGGGACAGGGGGCCGACGAGCAGTACTTC.

This clonotype was counted ten times or more. The CDR3 DNA is TGCAGTGCCCTCCGTCAGGGCCTCCAAGAGACCCAGTACTTC. This sequence encodes CSALRQGLQETQYF. The rearrangement links TRBV20-1 to TRBJ2-5, with D perhaps TRBD1 (5 bases). Germline V gene lookup returns CDR1 DFQATT and CDR2 SNEGSKA (reference sequence). The ends were cut back, 6 bases at V and 1 base at J, with 15 bases in the middle. The CDR3 covers 14 residues.

This clonotype was seen at least ten times. The V call is TRBV7-2, the J call TRBJ2-5; D unresolved. V was clipped by 1 base and J by 2 bases, with 14 bases between them. Germline-derived CDR1 and CDR2 are SGHTA and FQGNSA. The CDR3 spans 16 residues. The CDR3 DNA reads as TGTGCCAGCAGCTTAGGGGCCAGGCCGCAACAAGAGACCCAGTACTTC. This sequence encodes CASSLGARPQQETQYF.

The chain recombines TRBV7-6 with TRBJ2-1; 7 positions match TRBD2. CDR3 length equals 16 residues. V shed 6 bases and J 3 bases; nucleotides not matched to a gene: 11. Germline V gene sequence: CDR1 SGHVS, CDR2 FNYEAQ. For the CDR3, the DNA is TGTGCCAGCAGTGCTAGCCGCGGGAGAAACTACAATGAGCAGTTCTTC. Protein sequence: CASSASRGRNYNEQFF.

This clonotype was seen a few times. This chain joins TRBV10-3 and TRBJ2-7; D perhaps matches TRBD1 (6 bases). Trimming left V 3 bases short and J 1 base short, with 13 bases between. CDR3 length: 15 amino acids. Germline V gene lookup returns CDR1 ENHRY and CDR2 SYGVKD. CDR3 region: CAISDSDSLSYEQYF. The DNA of the CDR3 is TGTGCCATCAGTGATTCGGACAGTTTGTCCTACGAGCAGTACTTC.

About this clonotype: One junction end does not reproduce the germline sequence, and a read error may be involved. This chain links TRBV20-1 with TRBJ2-7; no reliable D call. The CDR3 contains 15 residues. CDR1 is DFQATT and CDR2 is SNEGSKA in the germline V gene (reference sequence). The CDR3 reads CSARDPSVGSYEQCF. Here the CDR3 DNA reads TGCAGTGCTAGAGATCCCAGCGTGGGTTCCTACGAGCAGTGCTTC.

The chain has TRBV24-1 and TRBJ2-7, with 7 bases identical to TRBD1. The ends lost 7 bases at V and 3 bases at J; junction bases unmatched: 8. Germline lookup yields CDR1 KGHDR and CDR2 SFDVKD. This CDR3 is 14 amino acids long. The CDR3, as DNA: TGTGCCACCAGCGCGACAGGGAGTAACTACGAGCAGTACTTC. Its protein product is CATSATGSNYEQYF.

This clonotype was recorded at least ten times. The rearrangement uses TRBV12-3 or TRBV12-4 and TRBJ2-7; tentatively, D is TRBD1 (5 bases). Trimming removed 3 bases at V and 3 bases at J, with 18 bases between. The CDR3 contains 16 residues. The CDR3, as DNA: TGTGCCAGCAGTTTCGAGCGTGGTGGGGCCAGCTACGAGCAGTACTTC. Protein product: CASSFERGGASYEQYF.

This clonotype occurred a few times. This chain links TRBV19 with TRBJ1-5; the match to TRBD1 covers 10 bases. Trimming at V came to 9 bases and at J to 6 bases, leaving 8 bases not matched to a gene. There are 14 residues in the CDR3. Germline V gene data show CDR1 as LNHDA and CDR2 as SQIVND (reference sequence). Written as DNA, the CDR3 is TGTGCCAGCCGGGGACAGGGGACGGGTCAGCCCCAGCATTTT. Residues: CASRGQGTGQPQHF.

Many counts were recorded for this clonotype. This chain joins TRBV5-1 and TRBJ2-2; 8 positions agree with TRBD1. The CDR3 has 16 residues. With 2 bases clipped from V and 1 base from J, the junction kept 4 bases outside the gene matches. Germline V gene lookup returns CDR1 SGHRS and CDR2 YFSETQ. CDR3 loop: CASSFRGQVNTGELFF. CDR3 nucleotides: TGCGCCAGCAGCTTTCGGGGACAGGTGAACACCGGGGAGCTGTTTTTT.

J is TRBJ2-6 and V is TRBV6-1; D is unclear. V lost 8 bases to trimming and J lost 0 bases, with 2 bases between them. CDR1 and CDR2 from the germline V gene are MNHNS and SASEGT. The CDR3 covers 12 residues. CDR3 region: CASDSGANVLTF. DNA of the CDR3: TGTGCCAGCGACTCTGGGGCCAACGTCCTGACTTTC.

V usage is TRBV2 and J usage is TRBJ2-7; TRBD1 agrees at 10 bases. The CDR3 runs to 13 residues. Germline assignment: CDR1 SNHLY and CDR2 FYNNEI. Unmatched junction bases numbered 6, after V lost 8 bases and J lost 5 bases. Written as DNA, the CDR3 is TGTGCCAGCGGGGGACAGGGGTTTAACGAGCAGTACTTC. This sequence encodes CASGGQGFNEQYF.

This clonotype was counted many times. CDR3 bases: TGTGCCAGCCTCGACCAGGGGGGGAGCAATGAGCAGTTCTTC. Protein: CASLDQGGSNEQFF. The V and J genes are TRBV2 and TRBJ2-1; perhaps D is TRBD1 or TRBD2 (7 bases each). Germline V gives CDR1 SNHLY, CDR2 FYNNEI. This CDR3 is 14 amino acids long. Trimming stripped 8 bases from V and 6 bases from J, with 17 bases between.

There are a few counts of this clonotype. One end of the junction fails to match germline, which may point to a read error. J is TRBJ2-2 and V is TRBV7-7; D gene ambiguous. Per germline, CDR1 SSHAT and CDR2 FNYEAQ (reference sequence). The CDR3 consists of 13 residues. This CDR3 is CASSLDYSGELFF. CDR3 coding DNA: TGTGCTAGCAGCTTAGATTACTCCGGGGAGCTGTTTTTT. The full variable domain, in which reference TRBV7-7 and TRBJ2-2 provide the parts outside the CDR3, is GAGVSQSPRYKVTKRGQDVTLRCDPISSHATLYWYQQALGQGPEFLTYFNYEAQPDKSGLPSDRFSAERPEGSISTLTIQRTEQRDSAMYRCASSLDYSGELFFGEGSRLTVL.

The chain's CDR3 is CAIRGTEGNQPQHF. CDR3 DNA: TGTGCCATCAGGGGGACAGAAGGTAATCAGCCCCAGCATTTT. The gene calls are TRBV10-3 and TRBJ1-5; 7 positions agree with TRBD1. The CDR3 totals 14 residues. V gave up 6 bases and J gave up 4 bases; unmatched junction bases: 6. Germline CDR1 and CDR2: ENHRY and SYGVKD.